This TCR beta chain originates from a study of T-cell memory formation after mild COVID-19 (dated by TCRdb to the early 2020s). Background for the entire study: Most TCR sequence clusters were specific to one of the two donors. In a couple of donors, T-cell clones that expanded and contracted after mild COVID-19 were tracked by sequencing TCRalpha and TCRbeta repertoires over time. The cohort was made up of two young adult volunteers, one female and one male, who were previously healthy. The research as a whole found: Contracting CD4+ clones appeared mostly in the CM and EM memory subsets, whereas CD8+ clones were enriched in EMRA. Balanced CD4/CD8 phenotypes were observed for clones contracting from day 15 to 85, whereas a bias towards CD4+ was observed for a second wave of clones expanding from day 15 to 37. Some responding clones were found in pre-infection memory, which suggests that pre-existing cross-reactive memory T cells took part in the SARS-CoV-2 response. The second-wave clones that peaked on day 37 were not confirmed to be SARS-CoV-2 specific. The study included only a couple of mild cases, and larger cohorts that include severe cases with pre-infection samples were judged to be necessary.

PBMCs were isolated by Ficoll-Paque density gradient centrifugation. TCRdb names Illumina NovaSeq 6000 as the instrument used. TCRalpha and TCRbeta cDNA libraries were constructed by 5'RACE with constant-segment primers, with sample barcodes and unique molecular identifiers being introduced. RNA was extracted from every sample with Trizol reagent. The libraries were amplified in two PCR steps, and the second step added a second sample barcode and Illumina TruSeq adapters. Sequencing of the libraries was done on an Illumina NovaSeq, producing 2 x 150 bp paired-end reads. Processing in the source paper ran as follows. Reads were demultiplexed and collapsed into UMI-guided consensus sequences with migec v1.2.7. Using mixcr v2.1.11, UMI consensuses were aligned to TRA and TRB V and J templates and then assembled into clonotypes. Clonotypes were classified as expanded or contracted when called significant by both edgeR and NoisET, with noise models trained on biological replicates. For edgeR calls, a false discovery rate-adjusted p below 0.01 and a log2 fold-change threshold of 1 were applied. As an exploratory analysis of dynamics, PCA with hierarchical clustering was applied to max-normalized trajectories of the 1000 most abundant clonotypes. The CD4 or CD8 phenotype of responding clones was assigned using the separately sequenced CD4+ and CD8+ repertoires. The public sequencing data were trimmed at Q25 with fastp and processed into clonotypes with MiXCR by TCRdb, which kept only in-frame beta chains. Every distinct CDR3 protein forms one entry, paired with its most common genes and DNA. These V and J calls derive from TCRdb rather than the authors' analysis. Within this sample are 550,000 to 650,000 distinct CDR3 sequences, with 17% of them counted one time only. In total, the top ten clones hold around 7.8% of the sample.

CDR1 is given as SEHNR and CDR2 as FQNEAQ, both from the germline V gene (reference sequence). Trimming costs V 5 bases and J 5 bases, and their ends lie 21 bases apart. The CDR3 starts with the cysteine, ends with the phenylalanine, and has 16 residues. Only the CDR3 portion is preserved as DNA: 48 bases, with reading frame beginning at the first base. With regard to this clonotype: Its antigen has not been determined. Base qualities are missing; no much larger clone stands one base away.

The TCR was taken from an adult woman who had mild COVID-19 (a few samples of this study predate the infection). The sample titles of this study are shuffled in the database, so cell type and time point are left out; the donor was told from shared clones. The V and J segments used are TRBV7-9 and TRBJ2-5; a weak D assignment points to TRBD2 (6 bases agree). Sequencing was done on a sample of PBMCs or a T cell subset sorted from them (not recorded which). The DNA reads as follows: TGTGCCAGCAGCCCTCGGGACTCCACGGAGGGCGAGACCCAGTACTTC. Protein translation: CASSPRDSTEGETQYF.